This T cell receptor (beta chain) was documented in a study of T cells in Graves' hyperthyroidism and ophthalmopathy. The germline CDR1 and CDR2 sequences are MDHEN and SYDVKM. The CDR3 totals 14 residues. Trimming pared 3 bases from V and 5 bases from J, leaving 11 bases between. Many counts were recorded for this clonotype. Patients aged 18 to 65 with hyperthyroidism were newly diagnosed, with duration under 2 months. There were TCR beta CDR3 regions amplified from RNA transcripts. HTBI primers were employed in a first-round RT-PCR of the TCR CDR3. Using its own MiXCR run on the multiplex PCR reads, TCRdb lists one record per CDR3 protein. The profile shows roughly 300,000 distinct CDR3 sequences, approximately 15% of them singletons.

Material for sequencing was blood. The TCR was taken from a woman in her 30s with Graves' hyperthyroidism. The chain is built from TRBV28 and TRBJ2-1, with D perhaps TRBD1 (6 bases). CDR3 in amino acids: CASSLPQGHNEQFF. In DNA, the CDR3 is TGTGCCAGCAGTTTGCCACAGGGCCACAATGAGCAGTTCTTC. The whole variable domain, filled in from reference TRBV28 and TRBJ2-1, reads DVKVTQSSRYLVKRTGEKVFLECVQDMDHENMFWYRQDPGLGLRLIYFSYDVKMKEKGDIPEGYSVSREKKERFSLILESASTNQTSMYLCASSLPQGHNEQFFGPGTRLTVL.